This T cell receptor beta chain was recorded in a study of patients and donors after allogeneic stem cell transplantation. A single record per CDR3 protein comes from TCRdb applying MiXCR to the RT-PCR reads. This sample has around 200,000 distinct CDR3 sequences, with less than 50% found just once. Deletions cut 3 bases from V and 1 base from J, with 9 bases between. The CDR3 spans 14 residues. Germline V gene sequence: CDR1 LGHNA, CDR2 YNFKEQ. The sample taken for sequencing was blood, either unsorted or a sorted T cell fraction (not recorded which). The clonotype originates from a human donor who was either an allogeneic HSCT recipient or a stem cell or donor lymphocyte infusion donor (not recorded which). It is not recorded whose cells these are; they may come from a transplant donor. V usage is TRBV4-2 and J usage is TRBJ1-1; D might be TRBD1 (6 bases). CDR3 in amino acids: CASSHGQRNTEAFF. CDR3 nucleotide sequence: TGTGCCAGCAGCCATGGACAGAGGAACACTGAAGCTTTCTTT.